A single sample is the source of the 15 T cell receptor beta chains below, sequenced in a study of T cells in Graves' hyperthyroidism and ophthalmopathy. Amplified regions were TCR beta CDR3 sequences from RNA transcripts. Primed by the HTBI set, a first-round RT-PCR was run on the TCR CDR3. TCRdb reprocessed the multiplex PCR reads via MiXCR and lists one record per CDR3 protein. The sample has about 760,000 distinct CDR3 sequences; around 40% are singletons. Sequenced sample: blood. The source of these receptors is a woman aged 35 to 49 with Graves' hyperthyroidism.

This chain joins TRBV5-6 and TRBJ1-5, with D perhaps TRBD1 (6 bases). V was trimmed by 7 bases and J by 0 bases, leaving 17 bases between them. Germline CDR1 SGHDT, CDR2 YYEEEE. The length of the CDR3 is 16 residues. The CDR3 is CASGPTGGRSNQPQHF. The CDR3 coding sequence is TGTGCCAGCGGACCGACTGGGGGCCGTAGCAATCAGCCCCAGCATTTT.

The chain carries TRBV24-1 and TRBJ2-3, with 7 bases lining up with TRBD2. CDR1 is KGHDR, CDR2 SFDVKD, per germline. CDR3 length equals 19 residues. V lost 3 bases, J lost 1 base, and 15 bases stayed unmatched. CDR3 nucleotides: TGTGCCACCAGTGATCCAACCCCTTCTGAGGGAGGGGGCACAGATACGCAGTATTTT. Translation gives CATSDPTPSEGGGTDTQYF.

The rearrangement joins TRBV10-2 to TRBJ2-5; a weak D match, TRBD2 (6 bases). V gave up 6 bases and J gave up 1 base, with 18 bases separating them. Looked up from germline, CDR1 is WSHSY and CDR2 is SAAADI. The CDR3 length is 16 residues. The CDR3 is CASRSDREARQETQYF. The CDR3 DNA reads TGCGCCAGCAGGTCAGATAGGGAGGCTCGCCAAGAGACCCAGTACTTC.

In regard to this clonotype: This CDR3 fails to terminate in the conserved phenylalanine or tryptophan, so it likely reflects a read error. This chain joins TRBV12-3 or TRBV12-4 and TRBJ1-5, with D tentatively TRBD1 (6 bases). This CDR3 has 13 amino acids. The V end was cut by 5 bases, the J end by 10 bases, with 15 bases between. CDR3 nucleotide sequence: TGTGCCAGCAGTACGACAGGAGGAGGACCCCAGCATCTT. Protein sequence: CASSTTGGGPQHL.

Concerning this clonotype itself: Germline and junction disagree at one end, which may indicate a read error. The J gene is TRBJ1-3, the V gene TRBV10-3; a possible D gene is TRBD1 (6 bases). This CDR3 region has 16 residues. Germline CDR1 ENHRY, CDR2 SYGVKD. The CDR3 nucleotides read TGTGCCATCAGATCTGAGGGACACAGCTCTGGATACACCATATATTTT. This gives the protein CAIRSEGHSSGYTIYF.

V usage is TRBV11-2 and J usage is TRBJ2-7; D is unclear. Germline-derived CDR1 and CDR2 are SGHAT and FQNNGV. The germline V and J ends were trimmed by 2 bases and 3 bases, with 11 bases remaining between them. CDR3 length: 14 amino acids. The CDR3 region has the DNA TGTGCCAGCAGCTTATCAGCAAGCTTCTACGAGCAGTACTTC. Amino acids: CASSLSASFYEQYF.

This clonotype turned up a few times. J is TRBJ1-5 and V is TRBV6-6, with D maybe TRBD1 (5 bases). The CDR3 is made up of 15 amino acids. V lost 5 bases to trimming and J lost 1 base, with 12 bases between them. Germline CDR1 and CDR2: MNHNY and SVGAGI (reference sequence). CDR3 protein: CASSDRRDSNQPQHF. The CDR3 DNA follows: TGTGCCAGCAGTGATCGCAGGGACAGCAATCAGCCCCAGCATTTT.

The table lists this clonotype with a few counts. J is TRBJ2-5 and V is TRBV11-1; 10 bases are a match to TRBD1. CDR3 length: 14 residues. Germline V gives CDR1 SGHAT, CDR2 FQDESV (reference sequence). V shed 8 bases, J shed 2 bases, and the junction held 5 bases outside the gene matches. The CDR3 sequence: CASHGTGDQETQYF. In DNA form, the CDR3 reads TGTGCCAGCCACGGGACAGGGGATCAAGAGACCCAGTACTTC.

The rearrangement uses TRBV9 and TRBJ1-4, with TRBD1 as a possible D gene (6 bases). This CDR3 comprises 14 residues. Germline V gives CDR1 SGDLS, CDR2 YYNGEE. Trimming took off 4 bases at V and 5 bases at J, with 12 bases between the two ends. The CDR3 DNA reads TGTGCCAGCAGCCTCGGAGGACAGAATGAAAAACTGTTTTTT. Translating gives CASSLGGQNEKLFF. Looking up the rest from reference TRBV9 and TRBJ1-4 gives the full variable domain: DSGVTQTPKHLITATGQRVTLRCSPRSGDLSVYWYQQSLDQGLQFLIQYYNGEERAKGNILERFSAQQFPDLHSELNLSSLELGDSALYFCASSLGGQNEKLFFGSGTQLSVL.

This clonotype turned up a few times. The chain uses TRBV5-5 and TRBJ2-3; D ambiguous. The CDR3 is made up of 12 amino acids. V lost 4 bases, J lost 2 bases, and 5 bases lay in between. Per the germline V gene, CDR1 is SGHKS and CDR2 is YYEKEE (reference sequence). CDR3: CASSPHTDTQYF. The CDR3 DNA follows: TGTGCCAGCAGCCCCCACACAGATACGCAGTATTTT.

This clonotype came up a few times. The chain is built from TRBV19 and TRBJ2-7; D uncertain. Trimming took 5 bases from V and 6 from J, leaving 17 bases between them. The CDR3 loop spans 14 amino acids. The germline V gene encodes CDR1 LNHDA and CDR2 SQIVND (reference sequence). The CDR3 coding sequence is TGTGCCAGTAGTTCGGATCTTATCCAGTCCGAGCAGTACTTC. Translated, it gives CASSSDLIQSEQYF. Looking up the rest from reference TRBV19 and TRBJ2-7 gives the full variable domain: DGGITQSPKYLFRKEGQNVTLSCEQNLNHDAMYWYRQDPGQGLRLIYYSQIVNDFQKGDIAEGYSVSREKKESFPLTVTSAQKNPTAFYLCASSSDLIQSEQYFGPGTRLTVT.

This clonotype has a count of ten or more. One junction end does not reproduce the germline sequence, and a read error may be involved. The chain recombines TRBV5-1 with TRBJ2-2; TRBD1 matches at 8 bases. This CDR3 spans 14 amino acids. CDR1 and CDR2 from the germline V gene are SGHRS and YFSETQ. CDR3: CASSLQGGTGELFF. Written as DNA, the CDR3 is TGTGCCAGCAGCTTACAGGGGGGTACCGGGGAGCTGTTTTTT.

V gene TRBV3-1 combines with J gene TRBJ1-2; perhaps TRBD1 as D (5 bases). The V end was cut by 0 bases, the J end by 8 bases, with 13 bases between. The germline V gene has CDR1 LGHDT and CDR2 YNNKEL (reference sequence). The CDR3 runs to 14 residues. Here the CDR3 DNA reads TGTGCCAGCAGCCAAGATCGTGGGACCGGGGGCTACACCTTC. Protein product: CASSQDRGTGGYTF.

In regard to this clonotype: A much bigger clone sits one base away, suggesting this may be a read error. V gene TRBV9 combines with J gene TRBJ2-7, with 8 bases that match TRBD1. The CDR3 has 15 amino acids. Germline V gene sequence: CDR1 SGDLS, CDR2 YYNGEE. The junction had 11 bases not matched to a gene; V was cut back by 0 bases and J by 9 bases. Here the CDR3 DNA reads TGTGCCAGCAGCGTAGAGGGGACAGGTGGACCAGGGCAGTACTTC. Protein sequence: CASSVEGTGGPGQYF.

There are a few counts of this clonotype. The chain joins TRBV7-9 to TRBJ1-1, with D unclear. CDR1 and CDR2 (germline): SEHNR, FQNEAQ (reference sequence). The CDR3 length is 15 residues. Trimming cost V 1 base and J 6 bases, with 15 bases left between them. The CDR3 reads CASSLEGASVSEAFF. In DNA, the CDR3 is TGTGCCAGCAGCTTAGAAGGCGCCTCGGTCTCTGAAGCTTTCTTT.